Listed below are T cell receptor beta chains from one sample, sequenced in a study of blood T cell repertoires in COVID-19. Libraries were prepared by immunoSEQ multiplex PCR; TCRdb keeps only in-frame clonotypes and omits some of them. The repertoire has about 440,000 clones, 90% of them found once; the top ten carry approximately 0.55%. The sample comprised PBMCs or T cells enriched from blood (not recorded which). These TCRs come from a man aged 18 to 30 who had recovered from COVID-19. Both conserved end residues are part of each CDR3. D genes are given only for firm matches. Clone size, where shown, is once, few, many, or a class for clones that have expanded.

D gene: TRBD2; J gene: TRBJ2-3; clone size: once; V gene: TRBV5-6; CDR3 protein: CASTELAGVRDTQYF; CDR3 DNA: TGTGCCAGCACGGAATTAGCGGGAGTCAGAGATACGCAGTATTTT
D gene: .; J gene: TRBJ2-3; clone size: .; V gene: TRBV29-1; CDR3 protein: CSVLTGRADTQYF; CDR3 DNA: TGCAGCGTGCTCACAGGGAGGGCAGATACGCAGTATTTT
D gene: .; J gene: TRBJ2-2; clone size: .; V gene: TRBV30; CDR3 protein: CAWSVRGRNTGELFF; CDR3 DNA: TGTGCCTGGAGTGTGAGGGGGAGAAACACCGGGGAGCTGTTTTTT
D gene: TRBD1; J gene: TRBJ2-5; clone size: .; V gene: TRBV5-1; CDR3 protein: CASSLVWDRVRETQYF; CDR3 DNA: TGCGCCAGCAGCTTGGTTTGGGACAGGGTTCGAGAGACCCAGTACTTC
D gene: TRBD2; J gene: TRBJ2-7; clone size: .; V gene: TRBV28; CDR3 protein: CASSLTAGGEYEQYF; CDR3 DNA: TGTGCCAGCAGTTTAACAGCGGGAGGTGAATACGAGCAGTACTTC
D gene: .; J gene: TRBJ2-5; clone size: once; V gene: TRBV12-3/TRBV12-4; CDR3 protein: CASSWTSQETQYF; CDR3 DNA: TGTGCCAGCAGTTGGACTTCCCAAGAGACCCAGTACTTC
D gene: .; J gene: TRBJ1-5; clone size: .; V gene: TRBV29-1; CDR3 protein: CSVGGGVGQPQHF; CDR3 DNA: TGCAGCGTTGGGGGAGGAGTCGGTCAGCCCCAGCATTTT
D gene: TRBD1; J gene: TRBJ1-2; clone size: .; V gene: TRBV9; CDR3 protein: CASTDLGDRGTYGYTF; CDR3 DNA: TGTGCCAGCACCGACCTGGGAGACAGGGGGACCTATGGCTACACCTTC
D gene: TRBD2; J gene: TRBJ2-1; clone size: .; V gene: TRBV14; CDR3 protein: CASSQSGGSTNEQFF; CDR3 DNA: TGTGCCAGCAGCCAATCTGGCGGGAGCACGAATGAGCAGTTCTTC
D gene: .; J gene: TRBJ1-1; clone size: .; V gene: TRBV7-7; CDR3 protein: CASSLDTNTEAFF; CDR3 DNA: TGTGCCAGCAGCTTAGATACAAACACTGAAGCTTTCTTT
D gene: TRBD1; J gene: TRBJ1-4; clone size: .; V gene: TRBV5-4; CDR3 protein: CASSYTGGEEEKLFF; CDR3 DNA: TGTGCCAGCAGCTACACAGGGGGCGAAGAAGAAAAACTGTTTTTT
D gene: .; J gene: TRBJ1-2; clone size: once; V gene: TRBV9; CDR3 protein: CASSAPASYGYTF; CDR3 DNA: TGTGCCAGCAGCGCACCTGCCAGCTATGGCTACACCTTC
D gene: .; J gene: TRBJ1-2; clone size: .; V gene: TRBV2; CDR3 protein: CASSESGSGYTF; CDR3 DNA: TGTGCCAGCAGTGAGAGCGGGTCTGGCTACACCTTC
D gene: .; J gene: TRBJ1-2; clone size: once; V gene: TRBV28; CDR3 protein: CASSSLFYGYTF; CDR3 DNA: TGTGCCAGCAGTTCCTTGTTCTATGGCTACACCTTC
D gene: .; J gene: TRBJ2-7; clone size: .; V gene: TRBV30; CDR3 protein: CAWSGGTYEQYF; CDR3 DNA: TGTGCCTGGAGTGGAGGGACCTACGAGCAGTACTTC
D gene: TRBD1; J gene: TRBJ1-2; clone size: .; V gene: TRBV5-1; CDR3 protein: CASSSGQGDYYGYTF; CDR3 DNA: TGCGCCAGCAGCTCCGGACAGGGAGATTACTATGGCTACACCTTC
D gene: .; J gene: TRBJ2-6; clone size: .; V gene: TRBV3-1/TRBV3-2; CDR3 protein: CASSQDTINVLTF; CDR3 DNA: TGTGCCAGCAGCCAAGATACTATAAACGTCCTGACTTTC
D gene: .; J gene: TRBJ1-2; clone size: .; V gene: TRBV19; CDR3 protein: CASSMNGGNYGYTF; CDR3 DNA: TGTGCCAGTAGTATGAATGGAGGGAACTATGGCTACACCTTC
D gene: .; J gene: TRBJ2-3; clone size: .; V gene: TRBV5-4; CDR3 protein: CASRILAEGDTQYF; CDR3 DNA: TGTGCCAGCAGGATACTAGCCGAGGGCGATACGCAGTATTTT
D gene: .; J gene: TRBJ2-2; clone size: .; V gene: TRBV18; CDR3 protein: CASSPPGKGVTGELFF; CDR3 DNA: TGTGCCAGCTCACCACCTGGAAAGGGAGTCACCGGGGAGCTGTTTTTT
D gene: .; J gene: TRBJ2-2; clone size: .; V gene: TRBV7-3; CDR3 protein: CASRGGGKTGELFF; CDR3 DNA: TGTGCCAGCAGAGGTGGGGGCAAAACCGGGGAGCTGTTTTTT
D gene: TRBD1; J gene: TRBJ2-7; clone size: .; V gene: TRBV19; CDR3 protein: CASSRDRSSEQYF; CDR3 DNA: TGTGCCAGTAGCCGGGACAGGAGTTCCGAGCAGTACTTC
D gene: TRBD1; J gene: TRBJ2-5; clone size: .; V gene: TRBV19; CDR3 protein: CALGTGRETQYF; CDR3 DNA: TGTGCCCTAGGGACAGGGAGGGAGACCCAGTACTTC
D gene: TRBD1; J gene: TRBJ2-3; clone size: .; V gene: TRBV15; CDR3 protein: CATSRGDRETDTQYF; CDR3 DNA: TGTGCCACCAGCAGGGGGGACAGGGAGACGGATACGCAGTATTTT
D gene: .; J gene: TRBJ2-3; clone size: .; V gene: TRBV10-1; CDR3 protein: CATQRGQADADTQYF; CDR3 DNA: TGCGCTACCCAGCGAGGGCAGGCGGATGCGGATACGCAGTATTTT
D gene: .; J gene: TRBJ1-5; clone size: .; V gene: TRBV4-1; CDR3 protein: CASSPRGEDQPQHF; CDR3 DNA: TGCGCCAGCAGCCCTCGAGGGGAGGATCAGCCCCAGCATTTT
D gene: .; J gene: TRBJ1-2; clone size: .; V gene: TRBV2; CDR3 protein: CASSEGAGYTF; CDR3 DNA: TGTGCCAGCAGTGAGGGGGCTGGCTACACCTTC
D gene: .; J gene: TRBJ2-3; clone size: .; V gene: TRBV5-4; CDR3 protein: CASRRTTTTDTQYF; CDR3 DNA: TGTGCCAGCAGACGGACTACCACCACAGATACGCAGTATTTT
D gene: .; J gene: TRBJ1-2; clone size: .; V gene: TRBV3-1/TRBV3-2; CDR3 protein: CASSLWRESNYGYTF; CDR3 DNA: TGTGCCAGCAGCCTATGGAGGGAGTCTAACTATGGCTACACCTTC
D gene: TRBD2; J gene: TRBJ2-1; clone size: .; V gene: TRBV4-2; CDR3 protein: CASSQRFGTSEWGRGNEQFF; CDR3 DNA: TGTGCCAGCAGCCAAAGGTTCGGGACTAGCGAGTGGGGACGGGGCAATGAGCAGTTCTTC
D gene: TRBD1; J gene: TRBJ1-4; clone size: .; V gene: TRBV29-1; CDR3 protein: CSVQGVGEKLFF; CDR3 DNA: TGCAGCGTCCAGGGGGTCGGTGAAAAACTGTTTTTT
D gene: TRBD1; J gene: TRBJ1-2; clone size: .; V gene: TRBV24-1; CDR3 protein: CATSDTRQGAGYTF; CDR3 DNA: TGTGCCACCAGTGACACAAGACAGGGGGCTGGCTACACCTTC
D gene: .; J gene: TRBJ1-2; clone size: once; V gene: TRBV7-9; CDR3 protein: CASSFAGDGGYTF; CDR3 DNA: TGTGCCAGCAGCTTTGCGGGGGATGGTGGCTACACCTTC
D gene: TRBD1; J gene: TRBJ2-1; clone size: .; V gene: TRBV5-6; CDR3 protein: CASSWRQGRGNEQFF; CDR3 DNA: TGTGCCAGCAGCTGGCGACAGGGGCGCGGCAATGAGCAGTTCTTC
D gene: .; J gene: TRBJ1-1; clone size: .; V gene: TRBV5-1; CDR3 protein: CASTGGHTEAFF; CDR3 DNA: TGCGCCAGCACGGGAGGTCACACTGAAGCTTTCTTT
D gene: TRBD2; J gene: TRBJ2-7; clone size: .; V gene: TRBV10-3; CDR3 protein: CAISGTSGGAYEQYF; CDR3 DNA: TGTGCCATCAGTGGGACTAGCGGTGGGGCCTACGAGCAGTACTTC